Listed below are T cell receptor beta chains from one sample, sequenced in a study of type 1 and type 2 diabetes patients. Each CDR3 protein is one row after TCRdb ran MiXCR on the multiplex PCR reads. The sample has some 250,000 distinct CDR3 sequences, around 47% seen once. What was sequenced was peripheral blood mononuclear cells (PBMCs). The receptors come from a man aged 18 to 29 with type 2 diabetes. CDR3s include the opening cysteine and the closing phenylalanine or tryptophan. The D gene is left open where the match is weak. Clone size appears in some rows only: once, few, many, or a class for an expanded clone.

cdr3_nt cdr3_aa clone_size j_call v_call d_call
TGCAGTGCGCGATACCGGACGTCTGTCAATGAGCAGTTCTTC CSARYRTSVNEQFF few TRBJ2-1 TRBV20-1 .
TGTGCCAGCAGTTGGGTGAGGGGACAGCCCCAGCATTTT CASSWVRGQPQHF few TRBJ1-5 TRBV6-4 .
TGTGCCAGCGCACTTAAGACAGGGGAAGTAGAGACCCAGTACTTC CASALKTGEVETQYF few TRBJ2-5 TRBV7-6 TRBD1
TGTGCCAGCAGTGTGTCTCAGGACAATTCACCCCTCCACTTT CASSVSQDNSPLHF . TRBJ1-6 TRBV25-1 .
TGTGCCAGTAGTCTTGACAGGGGGCCGAATGAAAAACTGTTTTTT CASSLDRGPNEKLFF . TRBJ1-4 TRBV19 TRBD1
TGTGCCAGCAGCCAAGATGCAGGGTATGGCTACACCTTC CASSQDAGYGYTF . TRBJ1-2 TRBV12-3/TRBV12-4 .
TGTGCCAGCAGCTTGGGGGGACAGGGGGCGAACACTGAAGCTTTCTTT CASSLGGQGANTEAFF . TRBJ1-1 TRBV4-1 TRBD1
TGTGCCATCGTTCCCAGGGAAACAGGGCAGTACTTC CAIVPRETGQYF . TRBJ2-7 TRBV27 .
TGTGCCAGCAGCTTATTAGGGGGGGATGAGCAGTTCTTC CASSLLGGDEQFF . TRBJ2-1 TRBV7-2 .
TGCGCCAGCAGCCACGATTCCCAGGGGGGTGGCTACACCTTC CASSHDSQGGGYTF . TRBJ1-2 TRBV4-3 TRBD1
TGTGCCAGCAGCATGGCCGCCCTAGCGGGGAGGGAGACCCAGTACTTC CASSMAALAGRETQYF . TRBJ2-5 TRBV27 TRBD2